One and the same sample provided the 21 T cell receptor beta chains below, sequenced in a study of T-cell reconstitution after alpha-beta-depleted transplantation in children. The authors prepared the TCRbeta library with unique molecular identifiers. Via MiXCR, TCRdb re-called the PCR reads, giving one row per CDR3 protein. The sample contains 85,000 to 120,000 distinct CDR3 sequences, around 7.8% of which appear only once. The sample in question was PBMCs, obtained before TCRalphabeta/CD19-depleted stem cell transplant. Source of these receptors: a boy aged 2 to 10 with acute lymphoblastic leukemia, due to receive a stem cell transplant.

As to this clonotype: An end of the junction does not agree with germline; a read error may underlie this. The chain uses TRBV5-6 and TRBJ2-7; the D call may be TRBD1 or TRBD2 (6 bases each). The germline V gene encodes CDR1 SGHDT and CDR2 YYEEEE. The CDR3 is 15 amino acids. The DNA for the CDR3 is TGTGCCAGCAGCGGGGGGCCCAGTGCCTCCTACGTGCAGTACTTC. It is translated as CASSGGPSASYVQYF. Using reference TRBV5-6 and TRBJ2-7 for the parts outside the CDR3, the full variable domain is DAGVTQSPTHLIKTRGQQVTLRCSPKSGHDTVSWYQQALGQGPQFIFQYYEEEERQRGNFPDRFSGHQFPNYSSELNVNALLLGDSALYLCASSGGPSASYVQYFGPGTRLTVT.

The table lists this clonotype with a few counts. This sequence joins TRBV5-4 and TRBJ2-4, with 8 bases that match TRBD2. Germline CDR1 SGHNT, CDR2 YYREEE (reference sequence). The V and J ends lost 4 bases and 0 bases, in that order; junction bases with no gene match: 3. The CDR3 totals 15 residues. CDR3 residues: CASSQAGVAKNIQYF. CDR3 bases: TGTGCCAGCAGCCAAGCGGGGGTAGCCAAAAACATTCAGTACTTC. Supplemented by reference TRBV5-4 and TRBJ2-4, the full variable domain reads ETGVTQSPTHLIKTRGQQVTLRCSSQSGHNTVSWYQQALGQGPQFIFQYYREEENGRGNFPPRFSGLQFPNYSSELNVNALELDDSALYLCASSQAGVAKNIQYFGAGTRLSVL.

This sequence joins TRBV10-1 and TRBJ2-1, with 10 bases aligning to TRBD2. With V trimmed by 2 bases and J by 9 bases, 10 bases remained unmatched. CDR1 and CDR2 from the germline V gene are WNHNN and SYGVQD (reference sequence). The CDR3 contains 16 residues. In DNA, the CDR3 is TGCGCCAGCAGTGAGGACCATAGCGGGGGGTTTGGTGAGCAGTTCTTC. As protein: CASSEDHSGGFGEQFF.

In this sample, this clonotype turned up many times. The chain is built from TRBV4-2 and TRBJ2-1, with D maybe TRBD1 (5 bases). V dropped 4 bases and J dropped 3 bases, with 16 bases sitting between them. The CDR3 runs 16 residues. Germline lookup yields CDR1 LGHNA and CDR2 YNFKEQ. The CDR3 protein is CASSPKKDTDYNEQFF. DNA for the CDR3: TGTGCCAGCAGCCCTAAAAAGGACACCGACTACAATGAGCAGTTCTTC.

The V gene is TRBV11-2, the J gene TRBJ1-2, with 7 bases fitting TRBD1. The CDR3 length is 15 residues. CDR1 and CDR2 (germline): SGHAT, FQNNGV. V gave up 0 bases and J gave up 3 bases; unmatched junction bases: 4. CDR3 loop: CASSLDRGRYYGYTF. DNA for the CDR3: TGTGCCAGCAGCTTAGATAGGGGGCGCTACTATGGCTACACCTTC.

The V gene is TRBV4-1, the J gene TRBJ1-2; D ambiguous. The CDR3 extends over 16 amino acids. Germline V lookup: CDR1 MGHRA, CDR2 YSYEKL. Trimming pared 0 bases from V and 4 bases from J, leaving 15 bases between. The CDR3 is CASSQDREGKFYGYTF. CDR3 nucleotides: TGCGCCAGCAGCCAAGATAGGGAAGGGAAGTTCTATGGCTACACCTTC.

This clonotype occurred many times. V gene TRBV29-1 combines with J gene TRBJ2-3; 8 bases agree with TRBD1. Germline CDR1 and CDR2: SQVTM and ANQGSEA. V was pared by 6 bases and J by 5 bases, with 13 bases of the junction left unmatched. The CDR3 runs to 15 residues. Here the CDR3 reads CSVLYLGQGGDTQYF. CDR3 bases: TGCAGCGTCCTCTATCTCGGACAGGGCGGAGATACGCAGTATTTT.

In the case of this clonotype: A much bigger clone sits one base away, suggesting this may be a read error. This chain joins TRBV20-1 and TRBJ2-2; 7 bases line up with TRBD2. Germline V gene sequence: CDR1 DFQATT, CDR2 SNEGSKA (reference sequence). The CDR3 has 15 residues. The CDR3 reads CCARARTSRTGELFF. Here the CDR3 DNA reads TGCTGTGCTAGGGCCAGGACTAGTCGAACCGGGGAGCTGTTTTTT.

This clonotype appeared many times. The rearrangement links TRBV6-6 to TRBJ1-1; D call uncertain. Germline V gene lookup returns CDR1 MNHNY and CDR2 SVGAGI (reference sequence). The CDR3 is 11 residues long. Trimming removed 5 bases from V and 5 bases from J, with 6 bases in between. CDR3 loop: CASSGGTEAFF. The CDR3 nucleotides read TGTGCCAGCAGTGGAGGGACTGAAGCTTTCTTT.

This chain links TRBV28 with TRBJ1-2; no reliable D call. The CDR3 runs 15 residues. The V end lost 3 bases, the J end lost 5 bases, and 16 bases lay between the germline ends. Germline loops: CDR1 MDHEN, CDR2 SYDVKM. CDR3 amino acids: CASSFLIRRAYGYTF. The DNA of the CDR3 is TGTGCCAGCAGTTTTCTTATCAGGAGGGCGTATGGCTACACCTTC.

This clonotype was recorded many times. The chain's CDR3 is CSVGTELSSYEQYF. The CDR3 coding sequence is TGCAGCGTGGGGACAGAACTAAGCTCCTACGAGCAGTACTTC. This chain joins TRBV29-1 and TRBJ2-7; 7 bases are a match to TRBD1. With V trimmed by 6 bases and J by 0 bases, 8 bases remained unmatched. The germline gives CDR1 SQVTM, CDR2 ANQGSEA. This CDR3 has 14 amino acids.

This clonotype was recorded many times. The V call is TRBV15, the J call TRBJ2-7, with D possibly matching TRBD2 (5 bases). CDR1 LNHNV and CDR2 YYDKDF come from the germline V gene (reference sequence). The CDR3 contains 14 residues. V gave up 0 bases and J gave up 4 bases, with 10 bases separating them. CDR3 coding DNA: TGTGCCACCAGCAGAGAAAGCCCGGGATACGAGCAGTACTTC. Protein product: CATSRESPGYEQYF. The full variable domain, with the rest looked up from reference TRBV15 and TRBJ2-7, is DAMVIQNPRYQVTQFGKPVTLSCSQTLNHNVMYWYQQKSSQAPKLLFHYYDKDFNNEADTPDNFQSRRPNTSFCFLDIRSPGLGDTAMYLCATSRESPGYEQYFGPGTRLTVT.

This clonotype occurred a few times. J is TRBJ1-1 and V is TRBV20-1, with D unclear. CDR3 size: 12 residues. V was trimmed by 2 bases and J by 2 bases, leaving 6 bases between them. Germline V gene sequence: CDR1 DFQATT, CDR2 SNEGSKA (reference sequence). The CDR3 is CSARLSNTEAFF. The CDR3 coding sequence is TGCAGTGCTAGACTTTCAAACACTGAAGCTTTCTTT.

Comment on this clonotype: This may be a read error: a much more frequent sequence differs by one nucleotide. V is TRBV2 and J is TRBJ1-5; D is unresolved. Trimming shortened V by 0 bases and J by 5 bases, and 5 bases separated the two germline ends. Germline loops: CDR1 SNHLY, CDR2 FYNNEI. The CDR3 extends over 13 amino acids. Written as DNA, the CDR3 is TGTGCCAGCAGTGAAGCGGCGGATCAGCCCCAGCATTTT. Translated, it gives CASSEAADQPQHF.

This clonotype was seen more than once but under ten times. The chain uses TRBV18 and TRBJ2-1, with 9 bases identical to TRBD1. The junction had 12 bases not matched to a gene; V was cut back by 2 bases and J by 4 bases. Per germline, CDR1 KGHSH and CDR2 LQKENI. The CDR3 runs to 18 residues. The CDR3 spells CASSPATSGTGKYNEQFF. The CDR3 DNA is TGTGCCAGCTCACCAGCTACCAGCGGGACAGGGAAGTACAATGAGCAGTTCTTC.

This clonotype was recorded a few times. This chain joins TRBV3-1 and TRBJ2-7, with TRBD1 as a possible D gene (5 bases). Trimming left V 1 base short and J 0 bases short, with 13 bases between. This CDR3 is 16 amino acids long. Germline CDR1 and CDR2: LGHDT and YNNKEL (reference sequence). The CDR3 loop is CASSQGVGRSSYEQYF. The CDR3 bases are TGTGCCAGCAGCCAAGGAGTGGGGCGGTCCTCCTACGAGCAGTACTTC.

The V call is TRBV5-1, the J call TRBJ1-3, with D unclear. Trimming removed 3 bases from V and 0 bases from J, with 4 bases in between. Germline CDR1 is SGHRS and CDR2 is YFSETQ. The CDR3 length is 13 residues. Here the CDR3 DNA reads TGCGCCAGCAGCTCCACCTCTGGAAACACCATATATTTT. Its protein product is CASSSTSGNTIYF.

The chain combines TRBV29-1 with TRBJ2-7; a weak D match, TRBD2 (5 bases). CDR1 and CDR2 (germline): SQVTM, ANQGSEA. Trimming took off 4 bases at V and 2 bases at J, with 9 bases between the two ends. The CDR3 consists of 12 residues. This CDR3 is CSVGTRTYEQYF. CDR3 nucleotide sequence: TGCAGCGTTGGCACTAGAACCTACGAGCAGTACTTC.

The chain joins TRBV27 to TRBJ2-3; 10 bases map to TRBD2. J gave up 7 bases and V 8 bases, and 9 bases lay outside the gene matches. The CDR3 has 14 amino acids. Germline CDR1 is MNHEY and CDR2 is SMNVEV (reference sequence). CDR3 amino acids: CASYQRGGRNTQYF. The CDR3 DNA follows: TGTGCCAGCTACCAGCGGGGGGGCCGGAATACGCAGTATTTT.

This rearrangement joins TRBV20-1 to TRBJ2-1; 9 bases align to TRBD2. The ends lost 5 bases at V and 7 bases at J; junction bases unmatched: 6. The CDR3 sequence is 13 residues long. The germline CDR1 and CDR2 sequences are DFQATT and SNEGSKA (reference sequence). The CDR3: CSAFRLAENEQFF. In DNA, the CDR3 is TGCAGTGCTTTTAGACTAGCGGAGAATGAGCAGTTCTTC.

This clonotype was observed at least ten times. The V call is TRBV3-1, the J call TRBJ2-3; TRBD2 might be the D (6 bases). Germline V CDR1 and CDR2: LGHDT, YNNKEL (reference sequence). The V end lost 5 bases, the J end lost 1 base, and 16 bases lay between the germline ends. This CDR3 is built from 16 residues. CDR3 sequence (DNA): TGTGCCAGCAGCGAGGCGGGACGCGGGGGCACAGATACGCAGTATTTT. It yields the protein CASSEAGRGGTDTQYF.